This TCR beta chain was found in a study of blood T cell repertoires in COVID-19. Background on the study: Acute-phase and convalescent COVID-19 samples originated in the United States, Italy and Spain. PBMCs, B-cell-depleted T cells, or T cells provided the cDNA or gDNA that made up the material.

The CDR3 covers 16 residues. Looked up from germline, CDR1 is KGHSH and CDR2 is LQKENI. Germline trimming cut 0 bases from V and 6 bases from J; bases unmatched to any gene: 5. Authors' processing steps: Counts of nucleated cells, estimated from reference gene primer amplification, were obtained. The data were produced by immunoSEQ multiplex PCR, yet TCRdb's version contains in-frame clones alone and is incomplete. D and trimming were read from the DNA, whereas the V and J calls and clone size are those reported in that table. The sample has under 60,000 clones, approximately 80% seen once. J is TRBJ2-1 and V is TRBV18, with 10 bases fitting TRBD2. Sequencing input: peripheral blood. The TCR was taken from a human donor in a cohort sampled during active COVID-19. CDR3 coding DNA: TGTGCCAGCTCACCACCAGGAGCGGGAGGGGGCAATGAGCAGTTCTTC. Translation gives CASSPPGAGGGNEQFF.